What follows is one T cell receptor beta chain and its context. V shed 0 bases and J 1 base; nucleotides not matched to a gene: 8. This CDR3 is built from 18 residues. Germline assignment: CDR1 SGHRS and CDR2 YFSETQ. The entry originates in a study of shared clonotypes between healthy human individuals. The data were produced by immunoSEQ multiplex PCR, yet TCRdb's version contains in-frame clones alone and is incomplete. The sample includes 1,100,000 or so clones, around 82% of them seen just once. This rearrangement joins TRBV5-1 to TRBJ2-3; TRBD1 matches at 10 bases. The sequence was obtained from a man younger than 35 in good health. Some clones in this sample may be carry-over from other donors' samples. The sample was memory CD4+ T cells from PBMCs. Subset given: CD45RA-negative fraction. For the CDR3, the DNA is TGCGCCAGCAGCTTGGCCCTCAAAGGACAGGGGGGCACAGATACGCAGTATTTT. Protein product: CASSLALKGQGGTDTQYF.